These 23 T cell receptor beta chains originate from one sample sequenced in a study of response to subunit inactivated influenza vaccine. MiXCR, run by TCRdb on the RT-PCR reads, gives a single entry per CDR3 protein. In the table there are approximately 500,000 distinct CDR3 sequences, over 10% of which are singletons. Material: PBMCs from blood, obtained roughly 46 days after vaccination. All receptors derive from a man aged 45-65 years who received an inactivated influenza vaccine.

This clonotype showed up many times. The chain carries TRBV10-3 and TRBJ2-7, with D tentatively TRBD2 (6 bases). The V and J ends lost 6 bases and 6 bases respectively, with 12 bases between them. Germline loops: CDR1 ENHRY, CDR2 SYGVKD. The CDR3 length is 12 residues. The CDR3 DNA follows: TGTGCCATCAGAAACACTAGCTCCGAGCAGTACTTC. As protein: CAIRNTSSEQYF.

This chain uses TRBV5-2 with TRBJ2-7; the D segment call TRBD2 is taken from the table without a DNA check. TRBV5-2 is a recognized pseudogene. The length of the CDR3 is 22 residues. The CDR3 protein is CASDVPGLADDLPPTRIYEQYF. The CDR3 coding sequence is TGTGCCAGCGACGTGCCGGGCCTAGCGGATGACCTTCCACCCACTCGAATCTACGAGCAGTACTTC.

This clonotype was found a few times. The V gene is TRBV7-9, the J gene TRBJ2-5; possible D gene TRBD1, 5 bases. CDR3 length equals 14 residues. The germline gives CDR1 SEHNR, CDR2 FQNEAQ (reference sequence). V gave up 8 bases and J gave up 6 bases, with 19 bases separating them. The CDR3 reads CASVPIQDLQTQYF. DNA for the CDR3: TGTGCCAGCGTCCCTATACAGGATCTACAGACCCAGTACTTC.

This clonotype was seen more than once but under ten times. The chain has TRBV27 and TRBJ2-1; TRBD2 matches at 13 bases. Germline CDR1 and CDR2: MNHEY and SMNVEV (reference sequence). Losses at the gene ends were 10 bases for V and 9 bases for J; bases not matched to a gene: 12. This CDR3 has 15 amino acids. The CDR3 spells CATQSGTSGAGEQFF. CDR3 nucleotide sequence: TGTGCCACACAATCCGGGACTAGCGGGGCGGGTGAGCAGTTCTTC.

The chain is built from TRBV28 and TRBJ1-5, with D possibly TRBD1 on 6 matching bases. Germline V lookup: CDR1 MDHEN, CDR2 SYDVKM. CDR3 length equals 13 residues. Trimming removed 2 bases from V and 8 bases from J, with 10 bases in between. The CDR3 DNA reads as TGTGCCAGCAGTTTAACTAGGGGGGAGCCCCAGCATTTT. The encoded protein is CASSLTRGEPQHF.

The CDR3 spells CASSLNSALATDTQYF. The CDR3 DNA reads TGTGCCAGCAGCTTAAATTCAGCTTTAGCCACAGATACGCAGTATTTT. The rearrangement links TRBV7-2 to TRBJ2-3; D not certain. CDR1 SGHTA and CDR2 FQGNSA come from the germline V gene. V lost 2 bases and J 2 bases, leaving 14 bases between the germline ends. This CDR3 has 16 amino acids.

The chain combines TRBV11-2 with TRBJ2-3; D ambiguous. V lost 5 bases to trimming and J lost 2 bases, with 14 bases between them. Germline loops: CDR1 SGHAT, CDR2 FQNNGV. CDR3 length: 15 amino acids. CDR3 sequence: CASSHEKGYTDTQYF. The CDR3 DNA follows: TGTGCCAGCAGCCACGAGAAGGGTTACACAGATACGCAGTATTTT.

J is TRBJ1-5 and V is TRBV7-2; TRBD1 matches 7 bases. Germline V gene sequence: CDR1 SGHTA, CDR2 FQGNSA. Losses at the gene ends were 6 bases for V and 7 bases for J; bases not matched to a gene: 9. The CDR3 extends over 14 amino acids. The DNA of the CDR3 is TGTGCCAGCAGTTCCCGGACAGGAGGACAGCCCCAGCATTTT. Translated, it gives CASSSRTGGQPQHF.

This clonotype occurred many times. The genes are TRBV14 and TRBJ2-1, with TRBD1 matching 8 bases. J was trimmed by 0 bases and V by 5 bases; bases with no gene match: 6. The CDR3 loop spans 16 amino acids. Germline lookup yields CDR1 SGHDN and CDR2 FVKESK. The CDR3 bases are TGTGCCAGCAGCAGTTGGGACAGGAGCTCCTACAATGAGCAGTTCTTC. Amino acids: CASSSWDRSSYNEQFF.

In its sample, this clonotype was seen a few times. The CDR3 region is CAISDFLSGISTDTQYF. In DNA form, the CDR3 reads TGTGCCATCAGTGACTTTCTTAGCGGGATTAGCACAGATACGCAGTATTTT. V and J are TRBV10-3 and TRBJ2-3, with TRBD2 identical over 8 bases. The CDR3 extends over 17 amino acids. After removal of 3 bases from V and 0 bases from J, the junction contained 8 bases not matched to a gene. Per the germline V gene, CDR1 is ENHRY and CDR2 is SYGVKD.

This clonotype was picked up many times. The chain recombines TRBV29-1 with TRBJ2-3; 8 positions agree with TRBD1. This CDR3 has 14 amino acids. J gave up 4 bases and V 7 bases, and 10 bases lay outside the gene matches. The V gene's germline CDR1 is SQVTM and CDR2 ANQGSEA. DNA of the CDR3: TGCAGCGCGACCCAGATGACAGGGGCAGATACGCAGTATTTT. Translation: CSATQMTGADTQYF.

This clonotype was counted only a few times. The rearrangement links TRBV6-5 to TRBJ2-7; 7 positions match TRBD1. V shed 2 bases, J shed 3 bases, and the junction held 7 bases outside the gene matches. Germline V gene lookup returns CDR1 MNHEY and CDR2 SVGAGI. There are 15 residues in the CDR3. The CDR3 is CASSYLQGQNYEQYF. The CDR3 nucleotides read TGTGCCAGCAGTTACCTACAGGGACAGAACTACGAGCAGTACTTC.

The chain combines TRBV15 with TRBJ1-3, with D unclear. This CDR3 is 15 amino acids long. Trimming took off 0 bases at V and 9 bases at J, with 15 bases between the two ends. CDR1 is LNHNV and CDR2 is YYDKDF in the germline V gene (reference sequence). The CDR3 sequence: CATSRDLGPPSTIYF. The CDR3 nucleotides read TGTGCCACCAGCAGAGATCTGGGCCCTCCCAGCACCATATATTTT.

This clonotype was counted between two and nine times. This sequence joins TRBV29-1 and TRBJ2-1; 9 bases map to TRBD2. This CDR3 spans 12 amino acids. V shed 5 bases, J shed 6 bases, and the junction held 2 bases outside the gene matches. Germline V gene data show CDR1 as SQVTM and CDR2 as ANQGSEA. This CDR3 reads CSVLSGSNEQFF. CDR3 nucleotides: TGCAGCGTTCTTAGCGGGAGCAATGAGCAGTTCTTC.

This clonotype came up a few times. The chain has TRBV5-1 and TRBJ2-3, with no clear D. Trimming removed 0 bases at V and 2 bases at J, with 10 bases between. The CDR3 length is 15 residues. CDR1 is SGHRS, CDR2 YFSETQ, per germline. The CDR3 DNA sequence: TGCGCCAGCAGCTTGGTTGGCGAGATCACAGATACGCAGTATTTT. It translates to CASSLVGEITDTQYF.

This clonotype was counted between two and nine times. The V and J genes are TRBV5-1 and TRBJ1-4, with D perhaps matching TRBD1 (5 bases). The CDR3 covers 15 residues. V lost 0 bases to trimming and J lost 4 bases, with 10 bases between them. Germline-derived CDR1 and CDR2 are SGHRS and YFSETQ. CDR3 sequence: CASSLGRALNEKLFF. CDR3 nucleotide sequence: TGCGCCAGCAGCTTGGGCAGGGCCCTTAATGAAAAACTGTTTTTT.

This clonotype was seen repeatedly, ten times or more. The chain links TRBV7-2 to TRBJ2-1; TRBD1 might be the D (5 bases). This CDR3 comprises 18 residues. In germline, CDR1 is SGHTA, CDR2 FQGNSA. The V end was cut by 0 bases, the J end by 0 bases, with 15 bases between. The CDR3 here is CASSLASRQFLSYNEQFF. DNA of the CDR3: TGTGCCAGCAGCTTAGCCTCTAGACAGTTCCTCTCCTACAATGAGCAGTTCTTC. Using reference TRBV7-2 and TRBJ2-1 for the parts outside the CDR3, the full variable domain is GAGVSQSPSNKVTEKGKDVELRCDPISGHTALYWYRQSLGQGLEFLIYFQGNSAPDKSGLPSDRFSAERTGGSVSTLTIQRTQQEDSAVYLCASSLASRQFLSYNEQFFGPGTRLTVL.

The chain uses TRBV20-1 and TRBJ2-2; D not certain. The length of the CDR3 is 13 residues. Between the trimmed V and J ends, which lost 0 bases and 4 bases, there was a span of 6 bases. Germline V lookup: CDR1 DFQATT, CDR2 SNEGSKA (reference sequence). CDR3 residues: CSARDVRTGELFF. The CDR3, as DNA: TGCAGTGCTAGAGACGTCCGCACCGGGGAGCTGTTTTTT.

Only a few counts were recorded for this clonotype. V gene TRBV7-8 combines with J gene TRBJ2-7, with 7 nucleotides matching TRBD1. The CDR3 totals 15 residues. The junction had 4 bases not matched to a gene; V was cut back by 0 bases and J by 2 bases. Per the germline V gene, CDR1 is SGHVS and CDR2 is FQNEAQ. The CDR3 DNA sequence: TGTGCCAGCAGCTTAGCAGGGACAGAGACCTACGAGCAGTACTTC. It yields the protein CASSLAGTETYEQYF. The variable domain in full, with the rest retrieved from reference TRBV7-8 and TRBJ2-7, is GAGVSQSPRYKVAKRGQDVALRCDPISGHVSLFWYQQALGQGPEFLTYFQNEAQLDKSGLPSDRFFAERPEGSVSTLKIQRTQQEDSAVYLCASSLAGTETYEQYFGPGTRLTVT.

This clonotype was seen more than once but under ten times. The chain uses TRBV2 and TRBJ2-3, with a possible D match to TRBD2 (5 bases). Trimming shortened V by 6 bases and J by 4 bases, and 14 bases separated the two germline ends. The V gene's germline CDR1 is SNHLY and CDR2 FYNNEI. The CDR3 runs 14 residues. CDR3 DNA: TGTGCCAGCAGGGACCCGGGGTACTCAGATACGCAGTATTTT. It codes for CASRDPGYSDTQYF.

This clonotype was detected only a few times. This rearrangement joins TRBV5-6 to TRBJ1-2; 9 positions agree with TRBD1. Germline CDR1 reads SGHDT; CDR2 reads YYEEEE. This CDR3 spans 14 amino acids. The J segment lost 6 bases and the V segment lost 0 bases, leaving 3 bases of the junction unmatched. The CDR3 DNA is TGTGCCAGCAGCTTGGGGGACAGGGTTGATGGCTACACCTTC. Translated: CASSLGDRVDGYTF.

This clonotype appeared a few times. J is TRBJ2-7 and V is TRBV4-2; TRBD2 matches 9 bases. The trim removed 1 base at V and 4 bases at J, leaving 2 bases unmatched. The CDR3 loop spans 14 amino acids. The germline CDR1 and CDR2 sequences are LGHNA and YNFKEQ. CDR3 loop: CASSQGGGEYEQYF. DNA of the CDR3: TGTGCCAGCAGCCAAGGCGGGGGGGAATACGAGCAGTACTTC.

The CDR3 nucleotides are TGTGCCAGCAGCCATGGCGCCCCAGGGGGAAACTATGGCTACACCTTC. Amino acid sequence: CASSHGAPGGNYGYTF. The chain has TRBV4-2 and TRBJ1-2, with 7 nucleotides matching TRBD1. V was pared by 3 bases and J by 2 bases, with 9 bases of the junction left unmatched. Germline CDR1 and CDR2: LGHNA and YNFKEQ. The CDR3 runs 16 residues.